This record looks at one TCR beta chain sequence and its context. This entry is derived from a study of blood T cell repertoires in COVID-19. About the study: Acute-phase and convalescent COVID-19 samples originated in the United States, Italy and Spain. In each case, the material was cDNA or gDNA derived from T cells, B-cell-depleted T cells, or PBMCs.

The CDR3 totals 14 residues. V lost 3 bases to trimming and J lost 5 bases, with 12 bases between them. Germline CDR1 and CDR2: MNHEY and SMNVEV (reference sequence). Authors' processing steps: Estimation of nucleated cell counts was performed using reference gene primer amplification. Produced via immunoSEQ multiplex PCR; TCRdb's table is partial and in-frame only. V, J and clone size reflect that table, while D and trimming were determined from the DNA. This sample has more than 95,000 clones, with around 86% found just once. Sequencing was done on a sample of peripheral blood. The chain uses TRBV27 and TRBJ2-3, with D tentatively TRBD2 (6 bases). The TCR sequence derives from a human donor in a cohort sampled during active COVID-19. CDR3 nucleotides: TGTGCCAGCAGTTTTGGAGGGAGAAAAGATACGCAGTATTTT. This encodes CASSFGGRKDTQYF.